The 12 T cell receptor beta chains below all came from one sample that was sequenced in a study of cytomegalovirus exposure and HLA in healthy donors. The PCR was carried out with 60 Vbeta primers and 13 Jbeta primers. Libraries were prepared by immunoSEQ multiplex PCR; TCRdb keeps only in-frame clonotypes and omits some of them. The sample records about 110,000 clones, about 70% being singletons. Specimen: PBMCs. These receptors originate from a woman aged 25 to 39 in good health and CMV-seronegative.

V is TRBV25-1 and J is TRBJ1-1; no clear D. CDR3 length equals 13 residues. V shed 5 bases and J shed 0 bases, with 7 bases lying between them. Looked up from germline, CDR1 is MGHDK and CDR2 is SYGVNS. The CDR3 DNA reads TGTGCCAGCAGTAGACACATGAACACTGAAGCTTTCTTT. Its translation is CASSRHMNTEAFF.

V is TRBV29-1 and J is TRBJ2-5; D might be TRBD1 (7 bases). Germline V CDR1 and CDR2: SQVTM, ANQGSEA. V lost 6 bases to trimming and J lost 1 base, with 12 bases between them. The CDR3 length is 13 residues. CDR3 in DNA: TGCAGCGTCTGCGGGACAGCCCAAGAGACCCAGTACTTC. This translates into CSVCGTAQETQYF.

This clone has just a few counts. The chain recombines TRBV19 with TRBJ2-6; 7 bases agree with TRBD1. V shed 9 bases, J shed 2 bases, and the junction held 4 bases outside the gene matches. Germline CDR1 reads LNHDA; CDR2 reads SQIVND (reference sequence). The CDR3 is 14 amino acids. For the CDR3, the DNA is TGTGCCAGCACGGGGACAGCTGGGGCCAACGTCCTGACTTTC. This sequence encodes CASTGTAGANVLTF. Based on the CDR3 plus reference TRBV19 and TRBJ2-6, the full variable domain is DGGITQSPKYLFRKEGQNVTLSCEQNLNHDAMYWYRQDPGQGLRLIYYSQIVNDFQKGDIAEGYSVSREKKESFPLTVTSAQKNPTAFYLCASTGTAGANVLTFGAGSRLTVL.

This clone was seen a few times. This CDR3 is CASSLMGGSGYTF. DNA for the CDR3: TGTGCCAGCAGCTTGATGGGGGGAAGTGGCTACACCTTC. The J gene is TRBJ1-2, the V gene TRBV5-4; TRBD1 might be the D (5 bases). The CDR3 sequence is 13 residues long. The V and J ends lost 1 base and 7 bases respectively, with 11 bases between them. Germline CDR1 and CDR2: SGHNT and YYREEE (reference sequence).

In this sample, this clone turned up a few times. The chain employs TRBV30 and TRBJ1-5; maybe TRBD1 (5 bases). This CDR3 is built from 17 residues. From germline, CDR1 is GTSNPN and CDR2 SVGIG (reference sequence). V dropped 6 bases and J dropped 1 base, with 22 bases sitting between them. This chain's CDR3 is CACNSPSGISSNQPQHF. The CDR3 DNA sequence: TGTGCCTGTAATAGTCCGTCAGGGATATCGAGCAATCAGCCCCAGCATTTT.

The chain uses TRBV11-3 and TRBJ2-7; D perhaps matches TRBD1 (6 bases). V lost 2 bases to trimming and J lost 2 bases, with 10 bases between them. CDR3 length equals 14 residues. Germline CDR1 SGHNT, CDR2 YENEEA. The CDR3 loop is CASSLLQGPYEQYF. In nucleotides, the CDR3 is TGTGCCAGCAGCTTATTACAGGGACCCTACGAGCAGTACTTC.

CDR3 sequence: CASSLAGVWNTEAFF. CDR3 nucleotides: TGCGCCAGCAGCTTGGCCGGTGTGTGGAACACTGAAGCTTTCTTT. The chain links TRBV5-1 to TRBJ1-1; unclear D gene. This CDR3 region has 15 residues. From germline, CDR1 is SGHRS and CDR2 YFSETQ. The V gene lost 0 bases and the J gene lost 1 base, with 10 bases spanning the gap. Filled out from reference TRBV5-1 and TRBJ1-1, the complete variable domain reads KAGVTQTPRYLIKTRGQQVTLSCSPISGHRSVSWYQQTPGQGLQFLFEYFSETQRNKGNFPGRFSGRQFSNSRSEMNVSTLELGDSALYLCASSLAGVWNTEAFFGQGTRLTVV.

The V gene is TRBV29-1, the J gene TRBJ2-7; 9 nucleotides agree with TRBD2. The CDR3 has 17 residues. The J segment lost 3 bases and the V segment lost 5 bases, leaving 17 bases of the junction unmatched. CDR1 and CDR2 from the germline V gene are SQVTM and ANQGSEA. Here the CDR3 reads CSVRTPWRGGRVYEQYF. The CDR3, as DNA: TGCAGCGTTCGAACCCCCTGGCGGGGGGGCCGTGTCTACGAGCAGTACTTC.

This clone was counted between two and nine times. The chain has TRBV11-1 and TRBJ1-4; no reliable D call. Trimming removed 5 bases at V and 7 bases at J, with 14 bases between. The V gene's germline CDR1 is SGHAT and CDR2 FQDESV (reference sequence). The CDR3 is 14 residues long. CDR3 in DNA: TGTGCCAGCAGCCAAGAGTTGGAGGGTGAAAAACTGTTTTTT. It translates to CASSQELEGEKLFF.

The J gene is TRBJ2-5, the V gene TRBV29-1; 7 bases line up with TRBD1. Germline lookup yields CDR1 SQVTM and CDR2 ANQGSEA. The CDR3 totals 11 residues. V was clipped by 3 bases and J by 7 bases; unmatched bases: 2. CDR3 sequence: CSVDEGATQYF. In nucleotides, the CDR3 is TGCAGCGTTGATGAGGGGGCGACCCAGTACTTC.

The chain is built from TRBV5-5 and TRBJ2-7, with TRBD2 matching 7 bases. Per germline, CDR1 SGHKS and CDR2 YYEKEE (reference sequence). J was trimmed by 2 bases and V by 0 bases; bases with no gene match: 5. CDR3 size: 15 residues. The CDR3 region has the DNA TGTGCCAGCAGCTTGGCGGGACTACTGACCTACGAGCAGTACTTC. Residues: CASSLAGLLTYEQYF.

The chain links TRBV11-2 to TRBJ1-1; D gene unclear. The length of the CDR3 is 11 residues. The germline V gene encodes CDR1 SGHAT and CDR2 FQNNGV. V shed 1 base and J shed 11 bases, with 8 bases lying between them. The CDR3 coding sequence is TGTGCCAGCAGCTTAGGAGCTTGGGCTTTCTTT. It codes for CASSLGAWAFF.